The present entry profiles one T cell receptor beta chain with its context. Other DNA sequences from this sample encode an identical CDR3 as well. Trimming removed 1 base at V and 4 bases at J, with 4 bases between. CDR3 length: 12 amino acids. Germline lookup yields CDR1 SGHTA and CDR2 FQGNSA. This table comes from immunoSEQ multiplex PCR, and its TCRdb copy is limited to in-frame clones, with some not included. The sample lists about 98,000 clones, 87% occurring once. This record belongs to a study of OX40 agonist ivuxolimab in advanced cancers. On the study more broadly: A diagnosis of hepatocellular carcinoma, melanoma, renal cell or head and neck cancer was present in dose-escalation patients. Prior checkpoint blockade (anti-PD-1, anti-PD-L1 or anti-CTLA-4) was permitted; about 40% had it.

The chain employs TRBV7-2 and TRBJ2-5; no reliable D call. The sequence derives from an adult with an advanced solid tumor such as melanoma, head and neck, liver or kidney cancer. The sample in question was CD4+ or CD8+ T cells sorted from blood, obtained in a trial of the OX40 agonist ivuxolimab. Here the CDR3 reads CASSLGRETQYF. The CDR3 DNA follows: TGTGCCAGCAGCTTAGGAAGAGAGACCCAGTACTTC.